One and the same sample provided the 11 T cell receptor beta chains below, sequenced in a study of T cell repertoires in cytomegalovirus infection (dated by TCRdb to the late 2010s). Sequencing was carried out with an Illumina HiSeq 1500. TCRdb trimmed public reads at Q25 via fastp, called clones via MiXCR and kept in-frame beta chains. Every distinct CDR3 protein forms one entry, paired with its most common genes and DNA. The sample table lists approximately 490,000 distinct CDR3 sequences, around 11% of them with a count of one. The ten largest clones take up roughly 10% of the sample. Sequenced input: PBMCs. The receptors come from a human donor in good health (CMV status not recorded). Some clones in this sample may be carry-over from other donors' samples.

This clonotype has a handful of counts. The chain recombines TRBV20-1 with TRBJ2-1; TRBD2 aligns across 13 bases. Per the germline V gene, CDR1 is DFQATT and CDR2 is SNEGSKA (reference sequence). The CDR3 length is 15 residues. J gave up 7 bases and V 3 bases, and 6 bases lay outside the gene matches. CDR3 nucleotides: TGCAGTGCTAGTACCGGGACTAGCGGGAATAATGAGCAGTTCTTC. Amino acids: CSASTGTSGNNEQFF.

This chain links TRBV5-4 with TRBJ2-5; 8 bases match TRBD2. CDR3 length: 15 amino acids. With V trimmed by 5 bases and J by 4 bases, 10 bases remained unmatched. In germline, CDR1 is SGHNT, CDR2 YYREEE (reference sequence). The chain's CDR3 is CASSRQRGGRETQYF. DNA of the CDR3: TGTGCCAGCAGTCGCCAACGGGGGGGCCGAGAGACCCAGTACTTC.

This clonotype was seen at least ten times. The chain carries TRBV7-9 and TRBJ2-7; TRBD2 matches 7 bases. Germline V gives CDR1 SEHNR, CDR2 FQNEAQ (reference sequence). The CDR3 is made up of 12 amino acids. With V trimmed by 8 bases and J by 1 base, 2 bases remained unmatched. CDR3 in DNA: TGTGCCAGCCGGGGGGAATCCTACGAGCAGTACTTC. As protein: CASRGESYEQYF.

In its sample, this clonotype was seen many times. The V gene is TRBV20-1, the J gene TRBJ2-2, with TRBD2 matching over 8 bases. In germline, CDR1 is DFQATT, CDR2 SNEGSKA (reference sequence). There are 15 residues in the CDR3. V was pared by 5 bases and J by 1 base, with 6 bases of the junction left unmatched. CDR3 DNA sequence: TGCAGTGCTTCCGGACTAGCCCAGAACACCGGGGAGCTGTTTTTT. It codes for CSASGLAQNTGELFF.

This clonotype appeared many times. The chain employs TRBV12-5 and TRBJ2-1, with D maybe TRBD1 (6 bases). CDR3 length equals 15 residues. V shed 0 bases and J shed 9 bases, with 15 bases lying between them. The germline gives CDR1 LGHNT, CDR2 FRNRAP. The chain's CDR3 is CASGLVTRGHGEQFF. CDR3 coding DNA: TGTGCTAGTGGTTTGGTAACCAGGGGTCATGGTGAGCAGTTCTTC.

This clonotype was seen at least ten times. The chain has TRBV28 and TRBJ2-2; D uncertain. With 9 bases removed from V and 2 bases from J, the gap between germline ends came to 13 bases. Germline V gene sequence: CDR1 MDHEN, CDR2 SYDVKM. This CDR3 is built from 14 residues. CDR3 nucleotides: TGTGCCAGTCGCGGTCGGCCTAACACCGGGGAGCTGTTTTTT. Protein: CASRGRPNTGELFF.

This clonotype was recorded many times. The chain combines TRBV7-2 with TRBJ1-2; unclear D gene. The CDR3 has 16 residues. V was pared by 5 bases and J by 2 bases, with 18 bases between. Per the germline V gene, CDR1 is SGHTA and CDR2 is FQGNSA. The CDR3 region is CASSGRALPGNYGYTF. CDR3 sequence (DNA): TGTGCCAGCAGCGGCCGGGCCCTCCCCGGGAACTATGGCTACACCTTC.

This clonotype showed up many times. This rearrangement joins TRBV27 to TRBJ2-7; weak D call: TRBD2 (6 bases). The CDR3 has 15 amino acids. Per the germline V gene, CDR1 is MNHEY and CDR2 is SMNVEV (reference sequence). Trimming took 4 bases from V and 3 from J, leaving 16 bases between them. The CDR3 DNA reads TGTGCCAGCAGTTCGAAAGCGGGTGGACGCTACGAGCAGTACTTC. Translation gives CASSSKAGGRYEQYF.

This clonotype was observed many times. V is TRBV4-1 and J is TRBJ2-7, with D perhaps matching TRBD2 (5 bases). V dropped 2 bases and J dropped 6 bases, with 14 bases sitting between them. Germline CDR1 and CDR2: MGHRA and YSYEKL. The CDR3 length is 14 residues. The CDR3, as DNA: TGCGCCAGCAGCCAATGGACGGACTCTCTCGAGCAGTACTTC. Translated, it gives CASSQWTDSLEQYF.

This clonotype has at least ten counts. The chain recombines TRBV20-1 with TRBJ1-5; 9 bases line up with TRBD1. CDR3 length: 15 amino acids. Germline V gives CDR1 DFQATT, CDR2 SNEGSKA (reference sequence). V lost 6 bases, J lost 5 bases, and 11 bases stayed unmatched. CDR3 amino acids: CSARPGTGYDQPQHF. The CDR3 DNA reads as TGCAGTGCCCGACCCGGGACAGGGTACGATCAGCCCCAGCATTTT.

This clonotype came up many times. The genes are TRBV6-1 and TRBJ2-1, with 9 positions matching TRBD2. The germline V gene encodes CDR1 MNHNS and CDR2 SASEGT. The CDR3 extends over 13 amino acids. V was clipped by 9 bases and J by 0 bases; unmatched bases: 0. The CDR3 DNA sequence: TGTGCCAGTAGCGGGGGCTCCTACAATGAGCAGTTCTTC. This translates into CASSGGSYNEQFF.